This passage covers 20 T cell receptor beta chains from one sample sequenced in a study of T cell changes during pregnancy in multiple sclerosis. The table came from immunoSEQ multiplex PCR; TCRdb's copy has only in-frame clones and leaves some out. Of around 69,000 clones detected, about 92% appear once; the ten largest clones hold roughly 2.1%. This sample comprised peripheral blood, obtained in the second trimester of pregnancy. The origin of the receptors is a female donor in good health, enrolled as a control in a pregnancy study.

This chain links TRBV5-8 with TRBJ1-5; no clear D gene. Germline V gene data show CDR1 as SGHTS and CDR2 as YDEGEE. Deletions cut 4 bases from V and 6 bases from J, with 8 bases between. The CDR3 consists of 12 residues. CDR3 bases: TGTGCCAGCAGCGTCGTATCTCAGCCCCAGCATTTT. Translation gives CASSVVSQPQHF. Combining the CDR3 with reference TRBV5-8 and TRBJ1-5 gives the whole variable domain EAGVTQSPTHLIKTRGQQATLRCSPISGHTSVYWYQQALGLGLQFLLWYDEGEERNRGNFPPRFSGRQFPNYSSELNVNALELEDSALYLCASSVVSQPQHFGDGTRLSIL.

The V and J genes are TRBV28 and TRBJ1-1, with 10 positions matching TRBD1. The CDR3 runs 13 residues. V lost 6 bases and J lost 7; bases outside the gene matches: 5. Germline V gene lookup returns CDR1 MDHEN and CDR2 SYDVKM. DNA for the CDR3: TGTGCCAGCAGCAAGGGACAGGGGTTTGAAGCTTTCTTT. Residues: CASSKGQGFEAFF. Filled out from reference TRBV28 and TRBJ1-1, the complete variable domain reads DVKVTQSSRYLVKRTGEKVFLECVQDMDHENMFWYRQDPGLGLRLIYFSYDVKMKEKGDIPEGYSVSREKKERFSLILESASTNQTSMYLCASSKGQGFEAFFGQGTRLTVV.

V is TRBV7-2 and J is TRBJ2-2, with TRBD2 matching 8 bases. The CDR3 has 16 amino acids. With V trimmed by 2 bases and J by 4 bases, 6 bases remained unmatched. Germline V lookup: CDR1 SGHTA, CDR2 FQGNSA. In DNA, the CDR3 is TGTGCCAGCAGCTTAATCGCGGGGGGCCCCACCGGGGAGCTGTTTTTT. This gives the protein CASSLIAGGPTGELFF.

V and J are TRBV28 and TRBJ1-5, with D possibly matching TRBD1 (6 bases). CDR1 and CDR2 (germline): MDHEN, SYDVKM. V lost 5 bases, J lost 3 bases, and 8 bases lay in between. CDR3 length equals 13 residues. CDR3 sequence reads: CASSRTDNQPQHF. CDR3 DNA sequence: TGTGCCAGCAGTCGGACAGACAATCAGCCCCAGCATTTT.

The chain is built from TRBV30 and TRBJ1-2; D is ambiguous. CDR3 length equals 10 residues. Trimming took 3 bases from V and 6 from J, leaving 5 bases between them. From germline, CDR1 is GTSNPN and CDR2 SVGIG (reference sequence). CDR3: CAWRFDGYTF. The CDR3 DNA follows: TGTGCCTGGAGATTCGATGGCTACACCTTC.

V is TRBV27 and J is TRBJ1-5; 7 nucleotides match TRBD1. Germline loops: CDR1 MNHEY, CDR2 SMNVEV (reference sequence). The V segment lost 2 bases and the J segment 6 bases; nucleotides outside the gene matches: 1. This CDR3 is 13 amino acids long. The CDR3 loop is CASSLGTAQPQHF. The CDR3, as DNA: TGTGCCAGCAGTTTAGGGACAGCTCAGCCCCAGCATTTT.

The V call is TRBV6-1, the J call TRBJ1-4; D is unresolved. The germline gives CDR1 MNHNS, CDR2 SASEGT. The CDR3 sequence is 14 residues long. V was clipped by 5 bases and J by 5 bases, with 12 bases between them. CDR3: CASSTRNRNEKLFF. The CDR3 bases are TGTGCCAGCAGTACCCGAAACAGAAATGAAAAACTGTTTTTT.

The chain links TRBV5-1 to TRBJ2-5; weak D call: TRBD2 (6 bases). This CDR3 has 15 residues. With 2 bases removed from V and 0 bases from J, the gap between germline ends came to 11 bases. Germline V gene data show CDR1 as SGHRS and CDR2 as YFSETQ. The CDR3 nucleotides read TGCGCCAGCAGCTTTAACGGGAGAAACCAAGAGACCCAGTACTTC. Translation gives CASSFNGRNQETQYF.

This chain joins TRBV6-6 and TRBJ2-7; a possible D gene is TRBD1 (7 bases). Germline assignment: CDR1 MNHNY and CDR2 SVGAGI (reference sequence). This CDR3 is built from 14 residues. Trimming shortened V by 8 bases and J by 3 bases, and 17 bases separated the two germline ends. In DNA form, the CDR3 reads TGTGCCAGCTCACGGCGGGACAGCCTCTACGAGCAGTACTTC. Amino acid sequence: CASSRRDSLYEQYF.

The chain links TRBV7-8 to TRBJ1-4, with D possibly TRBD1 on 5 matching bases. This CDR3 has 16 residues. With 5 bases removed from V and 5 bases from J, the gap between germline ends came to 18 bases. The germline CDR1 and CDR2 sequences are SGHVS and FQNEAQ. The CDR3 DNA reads TGTGCCAGCAGCCCAAAGGCCGGGGGACCAAATGAAAAACTGTTTTTT. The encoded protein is CASSPKAGGPNEKLFF.

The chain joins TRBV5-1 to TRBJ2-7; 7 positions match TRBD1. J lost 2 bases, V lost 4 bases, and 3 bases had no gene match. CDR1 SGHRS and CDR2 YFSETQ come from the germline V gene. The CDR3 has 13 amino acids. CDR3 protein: CASSPDRAYEQYF. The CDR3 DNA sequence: TGCGCCAGCAGCCCCGACAGGGCCTACGAGCAGTACTTC.

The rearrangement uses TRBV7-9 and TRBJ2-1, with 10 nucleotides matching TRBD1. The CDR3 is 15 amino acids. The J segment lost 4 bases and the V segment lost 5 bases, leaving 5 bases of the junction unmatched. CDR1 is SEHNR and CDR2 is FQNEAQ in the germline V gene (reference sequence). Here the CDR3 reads CASSVGTGAYNEQFF. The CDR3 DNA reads TGTGCCAGCAGCGTCGGGACAGGGGCTTACAATGAGCAGTTCTTC.

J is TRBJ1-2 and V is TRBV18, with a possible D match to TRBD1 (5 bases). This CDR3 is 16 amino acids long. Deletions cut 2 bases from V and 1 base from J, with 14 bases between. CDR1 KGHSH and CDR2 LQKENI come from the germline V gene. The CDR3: CASSPVRGSNNYGYTF. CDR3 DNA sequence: TGTGCCAGCTCACCAGTTAGGGGCTCGAATAACTATGGCTACACCTTC.

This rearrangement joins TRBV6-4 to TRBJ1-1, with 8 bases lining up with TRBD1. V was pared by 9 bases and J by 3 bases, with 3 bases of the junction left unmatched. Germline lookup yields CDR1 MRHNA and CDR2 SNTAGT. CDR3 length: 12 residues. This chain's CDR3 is CARTGEDTEAFF. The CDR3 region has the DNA TGTGCCAGGACAGGGGAGGACACTGAAGCTTTCTTT.

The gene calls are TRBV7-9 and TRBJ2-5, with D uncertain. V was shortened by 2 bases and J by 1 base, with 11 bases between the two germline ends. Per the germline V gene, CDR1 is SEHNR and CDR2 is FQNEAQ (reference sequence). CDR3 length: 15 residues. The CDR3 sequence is CASSLISGSQETQYF. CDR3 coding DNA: TGTGCCAGCAGCTTAATCAGTGGCAGCCAAGAGACCCAGTACTTC.

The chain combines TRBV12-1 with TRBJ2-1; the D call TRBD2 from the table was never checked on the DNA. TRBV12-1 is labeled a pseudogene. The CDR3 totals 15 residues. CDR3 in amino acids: CASSFALDPHNEQFF. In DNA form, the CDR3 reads TGTGCCAGCAGCTTTGCTCTAGATCCCCACAATGAGCAGTTCTTC.

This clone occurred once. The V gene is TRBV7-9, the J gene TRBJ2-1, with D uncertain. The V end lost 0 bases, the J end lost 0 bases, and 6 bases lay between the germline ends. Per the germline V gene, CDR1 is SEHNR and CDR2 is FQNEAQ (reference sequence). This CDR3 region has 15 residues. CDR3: CASSLALSSYNEQFF. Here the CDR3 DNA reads TGTGCCAGCAGCTTAGCGCTAAGCTCCTACAATGAGCAGTTCTTC.

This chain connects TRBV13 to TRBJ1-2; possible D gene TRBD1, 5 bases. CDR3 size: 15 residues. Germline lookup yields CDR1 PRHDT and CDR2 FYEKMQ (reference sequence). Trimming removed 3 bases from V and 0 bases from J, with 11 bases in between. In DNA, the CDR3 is TGTGCCAGCAGCTTCCGACAGAAAACTAACTATGGCTACACCTTC. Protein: CASSFRQKTNYGYTF.

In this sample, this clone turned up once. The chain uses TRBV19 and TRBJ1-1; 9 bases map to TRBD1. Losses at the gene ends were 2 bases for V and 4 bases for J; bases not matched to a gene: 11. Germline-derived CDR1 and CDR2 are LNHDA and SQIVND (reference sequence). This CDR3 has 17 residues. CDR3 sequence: CASSIIGQGIRGTEAFF. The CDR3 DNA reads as TGTGCCAGTAGTATAATCGGACAGGGGATAAGGGGCACTGAAGCTTTCTTT.

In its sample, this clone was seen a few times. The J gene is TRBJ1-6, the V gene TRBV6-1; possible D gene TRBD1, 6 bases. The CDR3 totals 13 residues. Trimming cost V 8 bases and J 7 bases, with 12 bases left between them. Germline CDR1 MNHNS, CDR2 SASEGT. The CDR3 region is CASRNRENSPLHF. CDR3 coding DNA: TGTGCCAGCCGGAACAGGGAAAATTCACCCCTCCACTTT.